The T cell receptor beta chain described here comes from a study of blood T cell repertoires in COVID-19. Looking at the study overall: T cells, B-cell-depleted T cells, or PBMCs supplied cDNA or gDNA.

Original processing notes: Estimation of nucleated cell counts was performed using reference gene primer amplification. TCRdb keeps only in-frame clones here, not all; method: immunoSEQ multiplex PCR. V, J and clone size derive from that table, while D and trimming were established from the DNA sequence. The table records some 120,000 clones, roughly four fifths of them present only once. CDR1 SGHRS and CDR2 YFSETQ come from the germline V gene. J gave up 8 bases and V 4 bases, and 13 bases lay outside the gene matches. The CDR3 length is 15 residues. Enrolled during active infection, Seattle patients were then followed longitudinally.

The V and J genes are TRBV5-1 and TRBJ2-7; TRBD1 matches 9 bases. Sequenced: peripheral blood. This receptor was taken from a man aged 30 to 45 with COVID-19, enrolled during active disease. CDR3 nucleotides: TGCGCCAGCAGCCGGGGGACAGGGACGGAATATCAGCAGTACTTC. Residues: CASSRGTGTEYQQYF. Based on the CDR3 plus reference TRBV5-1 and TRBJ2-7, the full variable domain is KAGVTQTPRYLIKTRGQQVTLSCSPISGHRSVSWYQQTPGQGLQFLFEYFSETQRNKGNFPGRFSGRQFSNSRSEMNVSTLELGDSALYLCASSRGTGTEYQQYFGPGTRLTVT.